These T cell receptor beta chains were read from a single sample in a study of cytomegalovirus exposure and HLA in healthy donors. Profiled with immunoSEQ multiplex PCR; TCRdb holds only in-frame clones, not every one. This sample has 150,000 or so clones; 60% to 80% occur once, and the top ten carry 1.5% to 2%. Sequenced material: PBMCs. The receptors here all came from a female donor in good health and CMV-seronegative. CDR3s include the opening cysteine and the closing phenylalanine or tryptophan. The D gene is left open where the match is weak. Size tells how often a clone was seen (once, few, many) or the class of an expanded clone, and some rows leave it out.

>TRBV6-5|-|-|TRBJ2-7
TGTGCCAGCCGACGGGTGGGTATCTCCTACGAGCAGTACTTC
CASRRVGISYEQYF
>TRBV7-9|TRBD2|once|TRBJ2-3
TGTGCCAGCAGCTCCGGACTAGCGGGAGATACGCAGTATTTT
CASSSGLAGDTQYF
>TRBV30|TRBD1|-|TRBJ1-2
TGTGCCTGGAGTGGGGCAGGGGGCCGGGGCTACACCTTC
CAWSGAGGRGYTF
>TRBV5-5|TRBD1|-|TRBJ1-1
TGTGCCAGCAGCTTGAGGGCAGGGGGCCGGAATATGAACACTGAAGCTTTCTTT
CASSLRAGGRNMNTEAFF
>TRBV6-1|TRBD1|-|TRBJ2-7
TGTGCCAGCCGGGACAGCCTCGCCTACGAGCAGTACTTC
CASRDSLAYEQYF
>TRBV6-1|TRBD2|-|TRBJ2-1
TGTGCCAGCATACTGAGCGGGAGAGTTAACAATGAGCAGTTCTTC
CASILSGRVNNEQFF
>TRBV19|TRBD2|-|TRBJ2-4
TGTGCCAGTAGTCCTAGCGGGGGGGCGTTAAACATTCAGTACTTC
CASSPSGGALNIQYF
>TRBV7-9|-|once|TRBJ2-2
TGTGCCAGCAGCCCGCCGACGAGGGCCAGCGGGGAGCTGTTTTTT
CASSPPTRASGELFF
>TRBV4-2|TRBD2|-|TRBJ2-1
TGTGCCAGCAGCCAAGTGGAGACTAGCCCAAAGGGCAATGAGCAGTTCTTC
CASSQVETSPKGNEQFF
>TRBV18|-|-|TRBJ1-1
TGTGCCAGCTCACGCGAGGGTCACCTGAACACTGAAGCTTTCTTT
CASSREGHLNTEAFF
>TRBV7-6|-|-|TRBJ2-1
TGTGCCAGCACCTTAAGTTCCGTTATTGCGGTTGGGTACAATGAGCAGTTCTTC
CASTLSSVIAVGYNEQFF
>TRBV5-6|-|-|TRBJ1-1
TGTGCCAGCAGCCCCGCGGGGGGGAGTGACACTGAAGCTTTCTTT
CASSPAGGSDTEAFF
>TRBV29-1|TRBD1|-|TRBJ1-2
TGCAGCGTTTCCGGGACAGGGGGCCCCTATGGCTACACCTTC
CSVSGTGGPYGYTF
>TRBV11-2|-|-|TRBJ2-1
TGTGCCAGCAGCTCACTAGTAAGGGTCCATGAGCAGTTCTTC
CASSSLVRVHEQFF
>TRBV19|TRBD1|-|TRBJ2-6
TGTGCCAGTAGTTCCTGGACAGGGACCTCTGGGGCCAACGTCCTGACTTTC
CASSSWTGTSGANVLTF
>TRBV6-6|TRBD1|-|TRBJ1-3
TGTGCCAGCAGCGACAGGGGGCTCTCTGGAAACACCATATATTTT
CASSDRGLSGNTIYF
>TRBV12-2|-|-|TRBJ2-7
TGTGCAAGTCGCTTAGCTCTCAGGGGTGGTAATGAGCAGTACTTC
CASRLALRGGNEQYF
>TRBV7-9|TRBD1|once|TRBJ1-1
TGTGCCAGCAGCTTAGGGGACAGGGCGAACACTGAAGCTTTCTTT
CASSLGDRANTEAFF
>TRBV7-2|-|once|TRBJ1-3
TGTGCCAGCCGGCCGGGACACTCTGGAAACACCATATATTTT
CASRPGHSGNTIYF
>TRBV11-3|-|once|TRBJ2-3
TGTGCCAGCAGCCGCGACCCGGGTACAGATACGCAGTATTTT
CASSRDPGTDTQYF
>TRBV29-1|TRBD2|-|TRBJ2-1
TGCAGCGTCCCTCCATGGACTAGCGGGAGCTCCTACAATGAGCAGTTCTTC
CSVPPWTSGSSYNEQFF
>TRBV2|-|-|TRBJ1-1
TGTGCCAGCAGCACGGGTTGGGAAGCTTTCTTT
CASSTGWEAFF
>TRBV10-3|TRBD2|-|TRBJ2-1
TGTGCCATCAGCGCGACTAGCTTTAACAATGAGCAGTTCTTC
CAISATSFNNEQFF
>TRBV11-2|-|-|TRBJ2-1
TGTGCCAGCAGTGGCCAAGGGGCCCACAATGAGCAGTTCTTC
CASSGQGAHNEQFF
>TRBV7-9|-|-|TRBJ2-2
TGTGCCAGCAGGTCGGACACCGGGGAGCTGTTTTTT
CASRSDTGELFF
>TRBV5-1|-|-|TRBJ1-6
TGCGCCAGCCATTCTTCCACTTCTGAGAATTCACCCCTCCACTTT
CASHSSTSENSPLHF
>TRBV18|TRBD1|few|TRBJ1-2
TGTGCCAGCTCACCAGGGACAGGGGCACCGAATGGCTACACCTTC
CASSPGTGAPNGYTF